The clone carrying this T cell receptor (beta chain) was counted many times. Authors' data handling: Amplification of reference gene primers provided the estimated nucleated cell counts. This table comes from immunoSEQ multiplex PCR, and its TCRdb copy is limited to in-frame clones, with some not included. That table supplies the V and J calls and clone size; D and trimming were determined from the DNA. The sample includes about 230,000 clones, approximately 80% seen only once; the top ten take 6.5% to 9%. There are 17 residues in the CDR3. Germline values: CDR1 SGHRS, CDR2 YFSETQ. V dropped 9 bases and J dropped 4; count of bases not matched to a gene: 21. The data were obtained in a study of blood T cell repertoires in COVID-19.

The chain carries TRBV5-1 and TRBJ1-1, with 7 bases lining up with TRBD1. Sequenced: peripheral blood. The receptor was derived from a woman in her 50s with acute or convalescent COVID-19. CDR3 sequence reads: CATDGKVEGYRGTEAFF. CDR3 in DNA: TGCGCCACCGACGGGAAGGTAGAGGGTTACAGGGGCACTGAAGCTTTCTTT.